This TCR beta chain was documented in a study of shared clonotypes between healthy human individuals. Germline assignment: CDR1 MDHEN and CDR2 SYDVKM. This CDR3 spans 14 amino acids. Sequencing was at deep level. The data were produced by immunoSEQ multiplex PCR, yet TCRdb's version contains in-frame clones alone and is incomplete. The sample includes hundreds of thousands of clones, 76% of them seen just once. Caucasian adults residing in Nashville, Tennessee made up all the donors. The V and J genes are TRBV28 and TRBJ1-1; D ambiguous. Material for sequencing was PBMCs. This TCR was sampled from a woman aged 40 to 49 in good health. Some clones in this sample may be carry-over from other donors' samples. This CDR3 is CATTRPGMNTEAFF. The CDR3 DNA reads TGTGCAACTACGCGTCCAGGTATGAACACTGAAGCTTTCTTT.